What follows are 21 T cell receptor beta chains derived from one specimen sequenced in a study of CD8 T cells in Susac syndrome. It was with random hexamers that 0.5 to 1 ug RNA was reverse transcribed. TCRdb independently ran MiXCR on the immunoSEQ multiplex PCR reads; one entry per CDR3 protein. Among about 210,000 distinct CDR3 sequences listed, about 95% were seen once. Sequenced: CD4+ T cells from PBMCs. The source is a human donor with multiple sclerosis.

The rearrangement links TRBV29-1 to TRBJ2-7; 14 nucleotides agree with TRBD2. The J segment lost 12 bases and the V segment lost 4 bases, leaving 8 bases of the junction unmatched. CDR3 length: 13 amino acids. Germline-derived CDR1 and CDR2 are SQVTM and ANQGSEA. The CDR3 DNA sequence: TGCAGCGTTGCCGGGACTAGCGGGAGTCTATTGTACTTC. It is translated as CSVAGTSGSLLYF.

The chain recombines TRBV7-3 with TRBJ2-7; possibly TRBD2 for D (5 bases). Germline CDR1 and CDR2: SGHTA and FQGTGA. The CDR3 is made up of 14 amino acids. Trimming stripped 2 bases from V and 2 bases from J, with 10 bases between. CDR3 sequence: CASSLYRGTYEQYF. CDR3 sequence (DNA): TGTGCCAGCAGCTTATATCGGGGAACCTACGAGCAGTACTTC.

This chain uses TRBV18 with TRBJ2-3, with D tentatively TRBD2 (5 bases). The germline V gene has CDR1 KGHSH and CDR2 LQKENI. Trimming removed 6 bases at V and 4 bases at J, with 11 bases between. This CDR3 region has 13 residues. The CDR3 DNA reads TGTGCCAGCTCCCTATCGAGGGCAGATACGCAGTATTTT. It specifies CASSLSRADTQYF.

The CDR3 loop reads CAWSLGASVNEQFF. In nucleotides, the CDR3 is TGTGCCTGGAGTCTAGGGGCTAGCGTCAATGAGCAGTTCTTC. The J gene is TRBJ2-1, the V gene TRBV30; D perhaps matches TRBD2 (6 bases). This CDR3 region has 14 residues. V gave up 2 bases and J gave up 6 bases, with 14 bases separating them. Looked up from germline, CDR1 is GTSNPN and CDR2 is SVGIG (reference sequence).

This chain uses TRBV7-8 with TRBJ1-2, with a possible D match to TRBD1 (5 bases). Germline CDR1 and CDR2: SGHVS and FQNEAQ. Between the trimmed V and J ends, which lost 4 bases and 2 bases, there was a span of 11 bases. CDR3 length: 14 amino acids. The CDR3 DNA reads TGTGCCAGCAGCTCCCGGGGACCCAACTATGGCTACACCTTC. The encoded protein is CASSSRGPNYGYTF. Combining the CDR3 with reference TRBV7-8 and TRBJ1-2 gives the whole variable domain GAGVSQSPRYKVAKRGQDVALRCDPISGHVSLFWYQQALGQGPEFLTYFQNEAQLDKSGLPSDRFFAERPEGSVSTLKIQRTQQEDSAVYLCASSSRGPNYGYTFGSGTRLTVV.

The DNA of the CDR3 is TGTGCCATCAGTGAGGACAGGGGGCGCGGAGCTTTCTTT. Its protein product is CAISEDRGRGAFF. This chain joins TRBV10-3 and TRBJ1-1; the match to TRBD1 covers 10 bases. The junction had 4 bases not matched to a gene; V was cut back by 2 bases and J by 10 bases. CDR1 is ENHRY and CDR2 is SYGVKD in the germline V gene. The CDR3 is 13 residues long.

This chain joins TRBV29-1 and TRBJ1-1; unclear D gene. This CDR3 spans 12 amino acids. V was shortened by 5 bases and J by 0 bases, with 7 bases between the two germline ends. Germline V gives CDR1 SQVTM, CDR2 ANQGSEA. The CDR3 nucleotides read TGCAGCGTTCGAAACATGAACACTGAAGCTTTCTTT. It specifies CSVRNMNTEAFF. The variable domain in full, completed from reference TRBV29-1 and TRBJ1-1, reads SAVISQKPSRDICQRGTSLTIQCQVDSQVTMMFWYRQQPGQSLTLIATANQGSEATYESGFVIDKFPISRPNLTFSTLTVSNMSPEDSSIYLCSVRNMNTEAFFGQGTRLTVV.

This clonotype was recorded only once. The chain recombines TRBV6-6 with TRBJ2-5; D perhaps matches TRBD1 (6 bases). The CDR3 is 14 residues long. CDR1 is MNHNY and CDR2 is SVGAGI in the germline V gene (reference sequence). The V gene lost 2 bases and the J gene lost 2 bases, with 9 bases spanning the gap. As DNA, the CDR3 is TGTGCCAGCAGTTACCGACAGGCTCAAGAGACCCAGTACTTC. Its translation: CASSYRQAQETQYF.

The chain has TRBV30 and TRBJ2-2; unclear D gene. V lost 2 bases and J 4 bases, leaving 14 bases between the germline ends. This CDR3 contains 15 residues. Germline values: CDR1 GTSNPN, CDR2 SVGIG (reference sequence). As DNA, the CDR3 is TGTGCCTGGAGTATAGGAATAAGGGTCACCGGGGAGCTGTTTTTT. Its protein is CAWSIGIRVTGELFF. Drawing the rest from reference TRBV30 and TRBJ2-2, the complete variable domain is SQTIHQWPATLVQPVGSPLSLECTVEGTSNPNLYWYRQAAGRGLQLLFYSVGIGQISSEVPQNLSASRPQDRQFILSSKKLLLSDSGFYLCAWSIGIRVTGELFFGEGSRLTVL.

This clonotype occurred once. The CDR3 region is CASTHSIGQQSTQYF. CDR3 coding DNA: TGTGCCAGCACCCACTCGATCGGACAGCAAAGTACGCAGTATTTT. The chain carries TRBV13 and TRBJ2-3; D possibly corresponds to TRBD1 (6 bases). The germline CDR1 and CDR2 sequences are PRHDT and FYEKMQ (reference sequence). This CDR3 contains 15 residues. V lost 7 bases to trimming and J lost 8 bases, with 22 bases between them.

V is TRBV27 and J is TRBJ2-6; either TRBD1 or TRBD2 may supply D (6 bases each). The V gene's germline CDR1 is MNHEY and CDR2 SMNVEV (reference sequence). CDR3 length: 19 residues. V was pared by 6 bases and J by 0 bases, with 21 bases between. The CDR3 bases are TGTGCCAGCAGCATAGGGGGGACGGGGACGCTCTCTGGGGCCAACGTCCTGACTTTC. Translating it yields CASSIGGTGTLSGANVLTF.

CDR3 DNA sequence: TGCGCCAGCAGTTTATGGACAGGAGCTAACTATGGCTACACCTTC. This sequence encodes CASSLWTGANYGYTF. V usage is TRBV5-1 and J usage is TRBJ1-2; 7 positions match TRBD1. CDR1 is SGHRS and CDR2 is YFSETQ in the germline V gene. The CDR3 is made up of 15 amino acids. V dropped 5 bases and J dropped 0; count of bases not matched to a gene: 7.

This rearrangement joins TRBV12-3 or TRBV12-4 to TRBJ2-3, with D tentatively TRBD1 (6 bases). The length of the CDR3 is 11 residues. Trimming stripped 7 bases from V and 4 bases from J, with 6 bases between. The CDR3 reads CASTGADTQYF. The CDR3 bases are TGTGCCAGCACAGGGGCAGATACGCAGTATTTT.

The chain is built from TRBV2 and TRBJ1-2; TRBD1 matches 8 bases. This CDR3 region has 15 residues. The V segment lost 4 bases and the J segment 8 bases; nucleotides outside the gene matches: 12. Germline CDR1 reads SNHLY; CDR2 reads FYNNEI. The CDR3 loop reads CASSAPQGQEYGYTF. DNA of the CDR3: TGTGCCAGCAGTGCTCCGCAGGGACAGGAGTACGGCTACACCTTC.

The chain recombines TRBV6-1 with TRBJ2-2; 10 bases line up with TRBD2. The CDR3 runs to 15 residues. Germline CDR1 is MNHNS and CDR2 is SASEGT. The V segment lost 2 bases and the J segment 6 bases; nucleotides outside the gene matches: 3. The chain's CDR3 is CASSERAGGPGELFF. CDR3 sequence (DNA): TGTGCCAGCAGTGAACGAGCGGGAGGGCCCGGGGAGCTGTTTTTT.

The gene calls are TRBV9 and TRBJ2-1; possibly TRBD2 for D (7 bases). There are 14 residues in the CDR3. Germline CDR1 SGDLS, CDR2 YYNGEE. Trimming shortened V by 2 bases and J by 5 bases, and 11 bases separated the two germline ends. As DNA, the CDR3 is TGTGCCAGCAGCGTGGGGGGGCAGAACAATGAGCAGTTCTTC. Amino acid sequence: CASSVGGQNNEQFF.

This CDR3 is CASSFGRGVRVAYNEQFF. In DNA, the CDR3 is TGTGCCAGCAGTTTCGGACGAGGGGTAAGGGTAGCCTACAATGAGCAGTTCTTC. The rearrangement joins TRBV27 to TRBJ2-1; possibly TRBD1 or TRBD2 for D (5 bases each). The germline CDR1 and CDR2 sequences are MNHEY and SMNVEV (reference sequence). The CDR3 runs 18 residues. The V and J ends lost 3 bases and 2 bases respectively, with 20 bases between them.

In this sample, this clonotype turned up once. The chain has TRBV19 and TRBJ1-2, with D unresolved. Germline V CDR1 and CDR2: LNHDA, SQIVND (reference sequence). V was clipped by 0 bases and J by 5 bases, with 7 bases between them. This CDR3 region has 13 residues. As DNA, the CDR3 is TGTGCCAGTAGTATAGATCACCTTTATGGCTACACCTTC. As protein: CASSIDHLYGYTF.

V and J are TRBV18 and TRBJ2-3; D unclear. Trimming pared 7 bases from V and 0 bases from J, leaving 5 bases between. CDR1 KGHSH and CDR2 LQKENI come from the germline V gene. The CDR3 spans 12 residues. The chain's CDR3 is CASFASTDTQYF. As DNA, the CDR3 is TGTGCCAGCTTCGCTAGCACAGATACGCAGTATTTT.

CDR3 protein: CASSEQGRGIGYTF. For the CDR3, the DNA is TGTGCCAGTAGTGAGCAGGGGCGTGGAATCGGCTACACCTTC. The V call is TRBV19, the J call TRBJ1-2; perhaps TRBD1 as D (6 bases). Trimming left V 5 bases short and J 8 bases short, with 18 bases between. This CDR3 is built from 14 residues. Germline V gene data show CDR1 as LNHDA and CDR2 as SQIVND (reference sequence).

This chain connects TRBV19 to TRBJ1-1; 9 bases are a match to TRBD1. This CDR3 is built from 15 residues. CDR1 LNHDA and CDR2 SQIVND come from the germline V gene (reference sequence). Germline trimming cut 5 bases from V and 0 bases from J; bases unmatched to any gene: 4. In DNA form, the CDR3 reads TGTGCCAGTAGTCGGGACAGGGATTTGAACACTGAAGCTTTCTTT. It specifies CASSRDRDLNTEAFF. Using reference TRBV19 and TRBJ1-1 for the parts outside the CDR3, the full variable domain is DGGITQSPKYLFRKEGQNVTLSCEQNLNHDAMYWYRQDPGQGLRLIYYSQIVNDFQKGDIAEGYSVSREKKESFPLTVTSAQKNPTAFYLCASSRDRDLNTEAFFGQGTRLTVV.